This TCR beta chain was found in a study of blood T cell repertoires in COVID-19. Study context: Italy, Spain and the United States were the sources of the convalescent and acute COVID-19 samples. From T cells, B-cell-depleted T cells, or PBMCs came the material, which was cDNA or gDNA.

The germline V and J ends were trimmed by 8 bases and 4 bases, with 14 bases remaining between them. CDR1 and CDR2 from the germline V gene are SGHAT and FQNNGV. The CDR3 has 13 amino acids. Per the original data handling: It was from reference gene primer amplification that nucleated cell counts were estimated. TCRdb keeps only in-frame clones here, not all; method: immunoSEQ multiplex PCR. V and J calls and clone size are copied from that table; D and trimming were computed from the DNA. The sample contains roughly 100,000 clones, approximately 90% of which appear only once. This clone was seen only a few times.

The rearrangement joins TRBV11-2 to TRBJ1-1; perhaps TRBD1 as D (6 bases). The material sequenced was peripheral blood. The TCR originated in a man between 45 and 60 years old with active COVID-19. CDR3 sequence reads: CASLNRASTEAFF. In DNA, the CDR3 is TGTGCCAGCCTTAACAGGGCAAGCACTGAAGCTTTCTTT.